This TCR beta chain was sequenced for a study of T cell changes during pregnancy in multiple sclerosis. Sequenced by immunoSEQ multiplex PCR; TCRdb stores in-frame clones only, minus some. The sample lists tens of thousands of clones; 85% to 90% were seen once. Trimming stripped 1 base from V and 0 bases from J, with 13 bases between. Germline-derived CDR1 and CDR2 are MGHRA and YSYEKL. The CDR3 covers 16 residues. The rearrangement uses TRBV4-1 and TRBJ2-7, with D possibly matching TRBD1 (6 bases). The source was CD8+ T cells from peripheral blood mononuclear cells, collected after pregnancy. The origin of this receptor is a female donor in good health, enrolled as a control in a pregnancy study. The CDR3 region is CASSQGYPDSSYEQYF. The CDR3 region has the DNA TGCGCCAGCAGCCAAGGTTACCCGGACAGCTCCTACGAGCAGTACTTC.